The rows below give T cell receptor beta chains drawn from one sample of a study of metastatic and nonmetastatic thyroid tumors. TCRdb re-analyzed the PCR reads using MiXCR. The sample has about 38,000 clones; around half are singletons. Specimen: tumor tissue. These receptors came from a male donor with papillary thyroid cancer or a benign thyroid nodule (not recorded which). Some clones in this sample may be carry-over from other donors' samples. CDR3s include the opening cysteine and the closing phenylalanine or tryptophan.

V gene	J gene	CDR3 protein
TRBV11-2	TRBJ1-2	CASSLDLRGGKYYGYTF
TRBV20-1	TRBJ2-7	CSARILAGAPTYEQYF
TRBV10-2	TRBJ2-5	CASSIEADQETQYF
TRBV6-1	TRBJ2-3	CASTRRRAGDPDTQYF
TRBV6-1	TRBJ2-7	CASKQGDEQYF
TRBV6-1	TRBJ2-7	CASSVRMEAYEQYF
TRBV11-2	TRBJ2-7	CASSLVASGSGNEQYF
TRBV30	TRBJ1-4	CAWTLTGAYNEKLFF
TRBV30	TRBJ1-2	CAWSAPGGAYYGYTF
TRBV20-1	TRBJ1-2	CSARDRGRPAVYGYTF
TRBV11-2	TRBJ2-1	CASSLESGAEQFF
TRBV9	TRBJ1-3	CASSGTAGTEGNTIYF
TRBV29-1	TRBJ2-7	CSVEVAGDYEQYF
TRBV30	TRBJ2-2	CAWTGFGELFF
TRBV28	TRBJ2-2	CASSFGTENTGELFF
TRBV5-8	TRBJ1-1	CASSLGRLRTEAFF
TRBV20-1	TRBJ2-1	CSAAPSGRAGNEQFF
TRBV20-1	TRBJ2-1	CSARQGGEQFF
TRBV6-5	TRBJ1-1	CASSYWSGGNTEAFF
TRBV11-2	TRBJ2-1	CASSSPEGSYYNEQFF
TRBV10-1	TRBJ2-7	CASSEARPPYEQYF
TRBV11-2	TRBJ1-1	CASSLSEVTEAFF
TRBV27	TRBJ2-7	CASSTTSSYEQYF
TRBV9	TRBJ2-1	CASSVQGAVNEQFF
TRBV2	TRBJ2-7	CASVGLPYEQYF
TRBV10-3	TRBJ2-7	CAISESPSGRKNF
TRBV19	TRBJ2-2	CASSIVIRTGNTGELFF
TRBV20-1	TRBJ1-2	CSAPYRPQDGYTF
TRBV20-1	TRBJ2-1	CSANTGTSVRNEQFF
TRBV28	TRBJ1-5	CASAWGGQPQHF
TRBV11-3	TRBJ2-2	CASSPGEQNTGELFF
TRBV20-1	TRBJ1-2	CSARSIGTAIYGYTF
TRBV30	TRBJ2-2	CAWSAPRWVTGELFF
TRBV28	TRBJ2-1	CASSSPAPWTDYNEQFF
TRBV6-2/TRBV6-3	TRBJ2-7	CASSYHGNPPYEQYF
TRBV5-1	TRBJ2-7	CASSPSRYEQYF
TRBV20-1	TRBJ2-1	CSAGTSGIRVEQFF
TRBV30	TRBJ2-7	CAWSQGYEQYF
TRBV30	TRBJ2-7	CAWSLGYEQYF
TRBV5-1	TRBJ2-7	CASSLDWNYEQYF
TRBV20-1	TRBJ2-1	CSARDSGRWNEQFF
TRBV20-1	TRBJ2-7	CSARGQSYEQYF
TRBV19	TRBJ2-2	CASSITGVTGELFF
TRBV30	TRBJ1-4	CAWARGGDEKLFF
TRBV28	TRBJ1-1	CASSLVWTEAFF
TRBV27	TRBJ2-1	CASSFGQATHLYNEQFF
TRBV4-1	TRBJ2-2	CASSAGLRRNTGELFF
TRBV20-1	TRBJ1-1	CSARAGTNLWTEAFF
TRBV24-1	TRBJ2-3	CATSDLTGDTDTQYF
TRBV28	TRBJ2-7	CASSTPGTGNEQYF
TRBV19	TRBJ1-3	CASKGRDRGLNTIYF
TRBV28	TRBJ1-1	CAGSSSGTLNTEDFF
TRBV28	TRBJ1-2	CASSFQKDAGGGYTF
TRBV20-1	TRBJ2-3	CSARSGASGRPPPGTDTQYF